These T cell receptor beta chains were read from a single sample in a study of CD8 T cells in ankylosing spondylitis. TCRdb reprocessed the 5' RACE reads with MiXCR, giving one entry per CDR3 protein. The top ten clones hold just over 1.4% of a sample with some 46,000 distinct CDR3 sequences, approximately 10% of them seen once. Sequencing was carried out using blood, either unsorted or a sorted T cell fraction (not recorded which). The origin of the receptors is a male donor with ankylosing spondylitis or in good health (not recorded which). Each CDR3 is given with its conserved first and last residue. D genes are given only for firm matches. Clone size, where shown, is once, few, many, or a class for clones that have expanded.

abundance	v_gene	j_gene	d_gene	CDR3aa	CDR3nt
many	TRBV12-3/TRBV12-4	TRBJ2-1	NA	CASSFWTRALFF	TGTGCCAGCAGTTTCTGGACCCGGGCTTTGTTCTTC
few	TRBV2	TRBJ2-6	TRBD2	CASTGLAGLSGANVLTF	TGTGCCAGCACGGGACTAGCGGGTCTCTCTGGGGCCAACGTCCTGACTTTC
many	TRBV12-3/TRBV12-4	TRBJ1-5	TRBD1	CASSLRTGLQPQHF	TGTGCCAGCAGTTTAAGGACAGGGCTGCAGCCCCAGCATTTT
many	TRBV12-3/TRBV12-4	TRBJ2-5	NA	CASSPLVYETQYF	TGTGCCAGCAGTCCACTGGTTTACGAGACCCAGTACTTC
many	TRBV6-5	TRBJ2-7	NA	CASSYSWTDSYEQYF	TGTGCCAGCAGTTACTCGTGGACTGACTCCTACGAGCAGTACTTC
NA	TRBV28	TRBJ1-1	NA	CASSFEGRMNTEAFF	TGTGCCAGCAGTTTTGAAGGTCGGATGAACACTGAAGCTTTCTTT
NA	TRBV5-1	TRBJ2-3	NA	CASSLEGRSGTDTQYF	TGCGCCAGCAGCTTGGAAGGCCGGAGCGGCACAGATACGCAGTATTTT
many	TRBV6-4	TRBJ2-2	NA	CASSDGQAGELFF	TGTGCCAGCAGTGACGGGCAAGCCGGGGAGCTGTTTTTT
NA	TRBV6-1	TRBJ1-5	NA	CASSEGAGGQPQHF	TGTGCCAGCAGTGAAGGGGCAGGCGGGCAGCCCCAGCATTTT
NA	TRBV5-6	TRBJ1-4	TRBD1	CASSWTGEKLFF	TGTGCCAGCAGCTGGACAGGAGAAAAACTGTTTTTT
NA	TRBV5-5	TRBJ2-1	TRBD2	CASSLASGGLYNEQFF	TGTGCCAGCAGCTTGGCTAGCGGGGGGCTCTACAATGAGCAGTTCTTC
many	TRBV5-1	TRBJ1-2	NA	CASSLGQATNYGYTF	TGCGCCAGCAGCTTGGGGCAGGCCACTAACTATGGCTACACCTTC
few	TRBV25-1	TRBJ1-2	NA	CASMATPYGYTF	TGTGCCAGCATGGCCACCCCTTATGGCTACACCTTC
many	TRBV20-1	TRBJ2-3	TRBD1	CSARRTGAPGTDTQYF	TGCAGTGCTAGAAGAACAGGGGCCCCCGGCACAGATACGCAGTATTTT
NA	TRBV3-1	TRBJ2-3	NA	CASSPSFRSGGGTDTQYF	TGTGCCAGCAGCCCCTCCTTCCGCTCTGGCGGGGGCACAGATACGCAGTATTTT
many	TRBV10-3	TRBJ1-1	TRBD1	CAIGQGSHNTEAFF	TGTGCCATCGGACAGGGATCCCACAACACTGAAGCTTTCTTT
NA	TRBV2	TRBJ1-1	NA	CASRMTASEAFF	TGTGCCAGCAGAATGACAGCTTCTGAAGCTTTCTTT
few	TRBV9	TRBJ2-1	NA	CASSAGTFPNEQFF	TGTGCCAGCAGCGCCGGGACATTCCCGAATGAGCAGTTCTTC
NA	TRBV10-3	TRBJ2-7	NA	CATSESLGHYEQYF	TGTGCCACCAGTGAGTCCTTAGGACACTACGAGCAGTACTTC
many	TRBV5-1	TRBJ2-1	TRBD1	CASSSPNATGVSVTSYNEQFF	TGCGCCAGCAGCTCTCCGAATGCAACAGGGGTCTCTGTGACATCCTACAATGAGCAGTTCTTC
NA	TRBV7-2	TRBJ1-2	NA	CASSYLGTIFGYTF	TGTGCCAGCAGCTACCTCGGGACGATCTTTGGCTACACCTTC
many	TRBV5-1	TRBJ2-7	TRBD1	CASTGQGYEQYF	TGCGCCAGCACTGGACAGGGTTACGAGCAGTACTTC
many	TRBV3-1	TRBJ2-7	NA	CASSSGTGSSYEQYF	TGTGCCAGCAGCTCGGGGACGGGGAGCTCCTACGAGCAGTACTTC
NA	TRBV7-9	TRBJ1-5	NA	CASSSMTALGPQHF	TGTGCCAGCAGCTCTATGACGGCTTTAGGGCCCCAGCATTTT
many	TRBV7-8	TRBJ2-1	NA	CASSPGQFSYNEQFF	TGTGCCAGCAGCCCTGGACAGTTTTCCTACAATGAGCAGTTCTTC
many	TRBV6-1	TRBJ2-7	NA	CASTTNREGLYEQYF	TGTGCCAGCACCACTAACCGTGAGGGGCTCTACGAGCAGTACTTC
NA	TRBV7-2	TRBJ2-3	NA	CASSFGPSTDTQYF	TGTGCCAGCAGCTTCGGCCCCAGCACAGATACGCAGTATTTT
NA	TRBV5-1	TRBJ2-2	TRBD1	CASSQGASNTGELFF	TGCGCCAGCAGTCAGGGGGCTTCGAACACCGGGGAGCTGTTTTTT
few	TRBV18	TRBJ2-1	NA	CASSATSSYNEQFF	TGTGCCAGCTCAGCGACAAGCTCCTACAATGAGCAGTTCTTC
many	TRBV14	TRBJ1-1	NA	CASSLDLNTEAFF	TGTGCCAGCAGCCTGGATCTTAACACTGAAGCTTTCTTT
many	TRBV5-1	TRBJ2-7	TRBD2	CASSPGVVAGRYEQYF	TGCGCCAGCAGCCCCGGCGTGGTAGCGGGGAGGTACGAGCAGTACTTC
many	TRBV10-1	TRBJ1-3	NA	CASTRGPLCGNTIYF	TGCGCCAGCACCAGGGGCCCTCTTTGTGGAAACACCATATATTTT
few	TRBV28	TRBJ2-7	NA	CASSPGTLDEQYF	TGTGCCAGCAGCCCCGGGACTTTGGACGAGCAGTACTTC
few	TRBV5-1	TRBJ2-7	NA	CASSLDVARATYEQYF	TGCGCCAGCAGCTTGGATGTGGCCAGGGCTACCTACGAGCAGTACTTC
NA	TRBV5-1	TRBJ2-7	NA	CASSLARTYEQYF	TGCGCCAGCAGCTTGGCCCGGACCTACGAGCAGTACTTC
medium-sized	TRBV5-1	TRBJ1-5	NA	CASSLVAGIQPQHF	TGCGCCAGCAGCTTGGTGGCAGGGATCCAGCCCCAGCATTTT
many	TRBV20-1	TRBJ2-3	NA	CSARDRASLDTQYF	TGCAGTGCTAGAGATCGGGCTAGCCTAGATACGCAGTATTTT
many	TRBV30	TRBJ2-7	TRBD1	CAWSGTGGYEQYF	TGTGCCTGGAGCGGGACAGGGGGATACGAGCAGTACTTC
many	TRBV20-1	TRBJ2-1	TRBD2	CSALAGALPEQFF	TGCAGTGCTTTAGCGGGGGCGCTGCCTGAGCAGTTCTTC
few	TRBV29-1	TRBJ2-1	NA	CSVAPPGEVNEQFF	TGCAGCGTTGCCCCCCCGGGAGAGGTCAATGAGCAGTTCTTC
few	TRBV7-7	TRBJ2-2	NA	CASSAAEVLAKDTGELFF	TGTGCCAGCAGCGCTGCCGAGGTGTTAGCAAAGGACACCGGGGAGCTGTTTTTT
many	TRBV29-1	TRBJ1-1	NA	CSVGGGNTEAFF	TGCAGCGTTGGTGGCGGGAACACTGAAGCTTTCTTT
NA	TRBV7-2	TRBJ2-1	NA	CASSLGWREEQFF	TGTGCCAGCAGCTTAGGGTGGAGAGAGGAGCAGTTCTTC
many	TRBV20-1	TRBJ1-1	TRBD1	CSAAPDRGRKAFF	TGCAGTGCTGCCCCCGACAGGGGGCGTAAAGCTTTCTTT
many	TRBV28	TRBJ1-5	TRBD1	CASSVTGSGPQHF	TGTGCCAGCAGTGTGACAGGGAGCGGGCCCCAGCATTTT
few	TRBV27	TRBJ1-1	NA	CASISWAGYTEAFF	TGTGCCAGCATCTCTTGGGCCGGGTACACTGAAGCTTTCTTT
NA	TRBV4-1	TRBJ2-5	TRBD1	CANSQGTAEETQYF	TGCGCCAACAGCCAAGGGACAGCCGAAGAGACCCAGTACTTC
NA	TRBV3-1	TRBJ2-7	TRBD1	CASSHTGTVSYEQYF	TGTGCCAGCAGCCACACCGGGACAGTCTCCTACGAGCAGTACTTC
many	TRBV6-4	TRBJ1-1	TRBD1	CASKENRGNTEAFF	TGTGCCAGCAAAGAAAACAGGGGGAACACTGAAGCTTTCTTT
NA	TRBV3-1	TRBJ1-6	TRBD1	CASSQNQGVGNSPLHF	TGTGCCAGCAGCCAAAATCAGGGGGTAGGAAATTCACCCCTCCACTTT
many	TRBV28	TRBJ2-1	NA	CASSLMDEQFF	TGTGCCAGCAGTTTAATGGATGAGCAGTTCTTC
many	TRBV19	TRBJ1-5	NA	CASSMDRPISYVPQHF	TGTGCCAGTAGTATGGACAGACCTATTTCTTATGTGCCCCAGCATTTT
many	TRBV12-3/TRBV12-4	TRBJ2-7	NA	CASSSSSTGRYEQYF	TGTGCCAGCAGTTCCTCTTCGACAGGGAGGTACGAGCAGTACTTC
NA	TRBV7-9	TRBJ1-1	NA	CASSLVAGRTEAFF	TGTGCCAGCAGCTTAGTCGCAGGGCGTACTGAAGCTTTCTTT
many	TRBV19	TRBJ2-1	TRBD1	CASSRDRDGEQFF	TGTGCCAGTAGTCGCGACAGGGATGGTGAGCAGTTCTTC